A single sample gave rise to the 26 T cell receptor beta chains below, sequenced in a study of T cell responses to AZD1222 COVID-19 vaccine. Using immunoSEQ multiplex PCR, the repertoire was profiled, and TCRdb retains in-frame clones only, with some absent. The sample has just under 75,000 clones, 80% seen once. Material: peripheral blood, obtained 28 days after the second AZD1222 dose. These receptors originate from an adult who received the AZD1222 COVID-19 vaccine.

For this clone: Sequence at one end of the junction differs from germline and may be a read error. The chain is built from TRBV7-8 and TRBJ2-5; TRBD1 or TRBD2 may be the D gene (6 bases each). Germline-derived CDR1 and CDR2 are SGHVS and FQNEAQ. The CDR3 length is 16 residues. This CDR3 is CASSVASGGREETQYF. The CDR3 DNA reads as TGTGCCAGCAGCGTAGCCTCCGGGGGCCGCGAAGAGACCCAGTACTTC.

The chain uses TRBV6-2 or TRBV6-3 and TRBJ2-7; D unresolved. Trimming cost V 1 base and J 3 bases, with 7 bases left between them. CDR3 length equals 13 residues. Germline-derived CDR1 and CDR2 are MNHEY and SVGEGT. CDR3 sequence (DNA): TGTGCCAGCAGTTACTTCGACGGCTACGAGCAGTACTTC. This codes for CASSYFDGYEQYF.

DNA of the CDR3: TGTGCCACCAGAACCGCGGGGGATCCAGATACGCAGTATTTT. Its protein product is CATRTAGDPDTQYF. V gene TRBV24-1 combines with J gene TRBJ2-3; 7 bases line up with TRBD2. Germline assignment: CDR1 KGHDR and CDR2 SFDVKD. This CDR3 has 14 residues. The trim removed 7 bases at V and 4 bases at J, leaving 7 bases unmatched.

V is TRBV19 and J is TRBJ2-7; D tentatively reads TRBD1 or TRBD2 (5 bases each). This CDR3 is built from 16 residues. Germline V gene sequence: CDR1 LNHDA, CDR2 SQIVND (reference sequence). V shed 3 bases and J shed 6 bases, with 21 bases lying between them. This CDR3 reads CASSIEAGLGTIEQYF. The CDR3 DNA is TGTGCCAGTAGTATCGAAGCAGGGTTAGGGACGATCGAGCAGTACTTC.

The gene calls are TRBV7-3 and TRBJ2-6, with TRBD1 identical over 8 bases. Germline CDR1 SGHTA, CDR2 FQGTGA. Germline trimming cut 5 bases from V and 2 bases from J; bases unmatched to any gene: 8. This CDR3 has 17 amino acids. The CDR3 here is CASSPQGARAGANVLTF. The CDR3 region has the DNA TGTGCCAGCAGCCCCCAGGGGGCCCGCGCTGGGGCCAACGTCCTGACTTTC.

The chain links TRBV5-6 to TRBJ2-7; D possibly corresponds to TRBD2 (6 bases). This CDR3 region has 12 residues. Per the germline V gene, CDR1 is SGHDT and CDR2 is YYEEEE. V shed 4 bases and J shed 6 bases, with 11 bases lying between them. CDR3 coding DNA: TGTGCCAGCAGCCCGGGACTCGGCGAGCAGTACTTC. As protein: CASSPGLGEQYF.

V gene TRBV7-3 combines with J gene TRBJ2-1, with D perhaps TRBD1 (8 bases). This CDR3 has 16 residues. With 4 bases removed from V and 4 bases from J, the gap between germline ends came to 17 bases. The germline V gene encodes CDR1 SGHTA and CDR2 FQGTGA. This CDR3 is CASSSKGGTGYNEQFF. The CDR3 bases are TGTGCCAGCAGCTCGAAGGGGGGGACAGGATACAATGAGCAGTTCTTC. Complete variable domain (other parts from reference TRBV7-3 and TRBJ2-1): GAGVSQTPSNKVTEKGKYVELRCDPISGHTALYWYRQSLGQGPEFLIYFQGTGAADDSGLPNDRFFAVRPEGSVSTLKIQRTERGDSAVYLCASSSKGGTGYNEQFFGPGTRLTVL.

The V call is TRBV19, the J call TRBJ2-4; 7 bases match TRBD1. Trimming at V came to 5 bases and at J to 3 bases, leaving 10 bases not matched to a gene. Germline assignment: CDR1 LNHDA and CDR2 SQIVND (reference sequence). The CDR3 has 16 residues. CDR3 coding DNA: TGTGCCAGTAGTGACCCTCACAGGGGCGGCAAAAACATTCAGTACTTC. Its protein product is CASSDPHRGGKNIQYF.

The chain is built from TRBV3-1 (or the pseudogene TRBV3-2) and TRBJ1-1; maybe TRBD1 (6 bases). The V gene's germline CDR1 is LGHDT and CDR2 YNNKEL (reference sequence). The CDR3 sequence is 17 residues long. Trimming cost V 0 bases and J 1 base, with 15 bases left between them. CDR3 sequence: CASSQDTRGGWNTEAFF. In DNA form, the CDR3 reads TGTGCCAGCAGCCAAGATACCAGGGGCGGGTGGAACACTGAAGCTTTCTTT.

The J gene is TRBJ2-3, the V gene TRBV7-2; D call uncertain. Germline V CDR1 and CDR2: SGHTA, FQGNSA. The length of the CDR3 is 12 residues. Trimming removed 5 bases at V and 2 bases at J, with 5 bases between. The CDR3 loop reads CASSPSTDTQYF. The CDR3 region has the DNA TGTGCCAGCAGCCCCTCCACAGATACGCAGTATTTT.

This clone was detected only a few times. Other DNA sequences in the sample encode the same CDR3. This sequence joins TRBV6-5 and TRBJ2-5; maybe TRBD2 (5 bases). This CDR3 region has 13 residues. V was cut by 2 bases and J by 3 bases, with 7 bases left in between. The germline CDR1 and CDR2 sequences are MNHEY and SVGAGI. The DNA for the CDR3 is TGTGCCAGCAGTTACGGAGGAGAAGAGACCCAGTACTTC. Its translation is CASSYGGEETQYF.

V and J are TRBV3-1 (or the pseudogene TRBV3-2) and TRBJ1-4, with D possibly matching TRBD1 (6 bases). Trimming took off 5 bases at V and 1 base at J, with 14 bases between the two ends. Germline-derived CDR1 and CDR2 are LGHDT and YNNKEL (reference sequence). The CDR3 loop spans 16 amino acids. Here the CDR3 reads CASSGGHSRTNEKLFF. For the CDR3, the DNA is TGTGCCAGCAGCGGGGGACACAGCAGAACTAATGAAAAACTGTTTTTT.

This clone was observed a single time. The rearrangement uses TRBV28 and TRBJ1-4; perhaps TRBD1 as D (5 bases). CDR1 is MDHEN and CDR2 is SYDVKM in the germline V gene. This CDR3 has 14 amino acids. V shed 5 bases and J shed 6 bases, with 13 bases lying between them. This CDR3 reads CASSRQGVDEKLFF. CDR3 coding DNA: TGTGCCAGCAGTCGCCAGGGCGTTGATGAAAAACTGTTTTTT.

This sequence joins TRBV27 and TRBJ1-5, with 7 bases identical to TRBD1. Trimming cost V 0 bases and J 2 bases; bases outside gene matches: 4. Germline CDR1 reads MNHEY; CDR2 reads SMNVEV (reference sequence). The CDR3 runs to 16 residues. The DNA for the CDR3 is TGTGCCAGCAGTTTATCCAGGGGGAAGGGCAATCAGCCCCAGCATTTT. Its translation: CASSLSRGKGNQPQHF.

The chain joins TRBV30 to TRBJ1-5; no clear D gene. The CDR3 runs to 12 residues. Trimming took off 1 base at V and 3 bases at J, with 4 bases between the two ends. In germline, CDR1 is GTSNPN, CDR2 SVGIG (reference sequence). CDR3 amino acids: CAWSAHNQPQHF. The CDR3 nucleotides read TGTGCCTGGAGTGCTCACAATCAGCCCCAGCATTTT.

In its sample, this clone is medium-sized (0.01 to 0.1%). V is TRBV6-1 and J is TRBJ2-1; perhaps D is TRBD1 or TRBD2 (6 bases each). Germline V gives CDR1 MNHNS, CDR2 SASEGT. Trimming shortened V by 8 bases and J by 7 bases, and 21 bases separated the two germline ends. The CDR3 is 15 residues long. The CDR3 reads CASVSFGEGGNEQFF. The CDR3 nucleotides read TGTGCCAGCGTATCATTTGGGGAAGGGGGGAATGAGCAGTTCTTC.

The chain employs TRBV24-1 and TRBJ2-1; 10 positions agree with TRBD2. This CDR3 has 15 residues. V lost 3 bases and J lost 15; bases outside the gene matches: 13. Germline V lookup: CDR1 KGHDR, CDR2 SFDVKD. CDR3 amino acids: CATSDPRTSGRARFF. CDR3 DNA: TGTGCCACCAGTGATCCTCGGACTAGCGGAAGGGCTCGGTTCTTC.

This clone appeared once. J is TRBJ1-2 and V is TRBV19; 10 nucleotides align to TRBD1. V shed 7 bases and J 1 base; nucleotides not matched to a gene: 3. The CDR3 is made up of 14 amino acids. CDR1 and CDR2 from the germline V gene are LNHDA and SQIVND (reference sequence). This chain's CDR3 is CASNDRGLNYGYTF. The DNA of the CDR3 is TGTGCCAGTAACGACAGGGGGCTTAACTATGGCTACACCTTC.

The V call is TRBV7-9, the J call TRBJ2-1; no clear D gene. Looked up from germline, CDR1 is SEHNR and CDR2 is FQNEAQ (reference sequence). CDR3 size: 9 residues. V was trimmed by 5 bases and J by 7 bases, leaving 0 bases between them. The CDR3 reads CASSNEQFF. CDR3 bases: TGTGCCAGCAGCAATGAGCAGTTCTTC.

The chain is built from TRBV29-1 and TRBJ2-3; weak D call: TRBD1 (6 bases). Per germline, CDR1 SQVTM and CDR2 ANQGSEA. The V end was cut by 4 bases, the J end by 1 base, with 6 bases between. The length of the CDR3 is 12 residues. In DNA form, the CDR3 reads TGCAGCGTTGGGGGGCGCACAGATACGCAGTATTTT. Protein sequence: CSVGGRTDTQYF.

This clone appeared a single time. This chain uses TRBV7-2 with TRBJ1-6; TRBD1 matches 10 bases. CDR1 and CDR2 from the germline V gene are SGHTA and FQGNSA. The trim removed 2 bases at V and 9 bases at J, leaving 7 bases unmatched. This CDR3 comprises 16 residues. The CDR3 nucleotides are TGTGCCAGCAGCTTAACGGGGACAGGGGTAGGTTCACCCCTCCACTTT. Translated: CASSLTGTGVGSPLHF.

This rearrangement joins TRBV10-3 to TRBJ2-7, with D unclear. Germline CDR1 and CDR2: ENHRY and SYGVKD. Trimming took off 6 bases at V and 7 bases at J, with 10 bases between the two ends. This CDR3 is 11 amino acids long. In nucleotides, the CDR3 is TGTGCCATCAGCCCGTCCGGGGAGCAGTACTTC. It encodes CAISPSGEQYF.

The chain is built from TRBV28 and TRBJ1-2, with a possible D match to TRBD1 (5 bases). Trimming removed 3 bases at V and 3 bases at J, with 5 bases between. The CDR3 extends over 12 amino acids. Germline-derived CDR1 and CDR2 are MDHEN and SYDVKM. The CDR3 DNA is TGTGCCAGCAGTTTGACAGACTATGGCTACACCTTC. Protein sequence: CASSLTDYGYTF.

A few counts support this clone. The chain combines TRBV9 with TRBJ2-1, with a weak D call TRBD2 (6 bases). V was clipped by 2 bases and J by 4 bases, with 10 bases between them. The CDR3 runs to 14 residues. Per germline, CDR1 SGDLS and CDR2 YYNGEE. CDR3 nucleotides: TGTGCCAGCAGCGTTACGGGGACTTACAATGAGCAGTTCTTC. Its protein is CASSVTGTYNEQFF.

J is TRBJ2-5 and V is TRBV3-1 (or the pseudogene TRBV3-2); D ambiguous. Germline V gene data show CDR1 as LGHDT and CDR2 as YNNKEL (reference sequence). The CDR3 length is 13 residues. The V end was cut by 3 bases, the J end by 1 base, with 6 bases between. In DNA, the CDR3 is TGTGCCAGCAGCCAGACCTTCCAAGAGACCCAGTACTTC. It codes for CASSQTFQETQYF.

This chain's CDR3 is CATKDVNTEAFF. CDR3 in DNA: TGTGCCACCAAGGATGTGAACACTGAAGCTTTCTTT. V and J are TRBV10-3 and TRBJ1-1; no definite D call. V was clipped by 10 bases and J by 0 bases, with 9 bases between them. This CDR3 has 12 residues. CDR1 is ENHRY, CDR2 SYGVKD, per germline.